This is a list of T cell receptor beta chains from one sample in a study of response to subunit inactivated influenza vaccine. TCRdb ran MiXCR on the RT-PCR reads and lists one entry per CDR3 protein. Counted here are hundreds of thousands of distinct CDR3 sequences, about a fifth occurring once; the ten biggest clones make up roughly 10%. The specimen was PBMCs from blood, collected about 20 months after vaccination. The receptor source for this set is a man aged 50-75 years who received an inactivated influenza vaccine. Each CDR3 is given with its conserved first and last residue. A D gene is named only where the DNA matches it firmly. Size values are once, few and many counts, or a class for expanded clones, and some rows have none.

J gene	D gene	clone size	CDR3 length	V gene	CDR3 protein	CDR3 DNA
TRBJ1-5	.	few	15	TRBV19	CASSSLRGFNQPQHF	TGTGCCAGTAGCTCTCTCAGGGGTTTCAATCAGCCCCAGCATTTT
TRBJ1-6	.	once	13	TRBV3-1	CASSQRSESPLHF	TGTGCCAGCAGCCAACGGTCTGAGTCACCCCTCCACTTT
TRBJ1-2	TRBD1	few	16	TRBV12-3/TRBV12-4	CASSLGQGRANYGYTF	TGTGCCAGCAGTTTAGGACAGGGTAGGGCTAACTATGGCTACACCTTC
TRBJ1-2	.	few	13	TRBV5-6	CASSSPPNYGYTF	TGTGCCAGCAGCTCCCCCCCTAACTATGGCTACACCTTC
TRBJ2-6	.	.	11	TRBV20-1	CSAFGANVLTF	TGCAGTGCTTTTGGGGCCAACGTCCTGACTTTC
TRBJ2-2	.	few	16	TRBV7-6	CASSPLQGLNTGELFF	TGTGCCAGCAGCCCCCTGCAAGGCTTAAACACCGGGGAGCTGTTTTTT
TRBJ1-6	.	.	15	TRBV27	CASSLLGALNSPLHF	TGTGCCAGCAGTTTATTAGGGGCGTTGAATTCACCCCTCCACTTT
TRBJ2-1	TRBD2	.	15	TRBV27	CASSLFSLAGGEQFF	TGTGCCAGCAGTTTATTCAGCCTAGCGGGGGGAGAGCAGTTCTTC
TRBJ1-2	TRBD1	.	15	TRBV7-9	CASSKYRGNTNGYTF	TGTGCCAGCAGCAAGTACAGGGGAAACACAAATGGCTACACCTTC
TRBJ2-1	.	.	17	TRBV5-1	CASSSWGLQGSYNEQFF	TGCGCCAGCAGCTCTTGGGGGTTGCAGGGCTCCTACAATGAGCAGTTCTTC
TRBJ2-1	TRBD2	.	15	TRBV5-6	CASNLRGVSYNEQFF	TGTGCCAGCAACCTGCGGGGGGTGTCCTACAATGAGCAGTTCTTC
TRBJ1-2	TRBD1	few	13	TRBV6-2/TRBV6-3	CASRRTGADGYTF	TGTGCCAGCAGACGGACAGGGGCCGATGGCTACACCTTC
TRBJ2-5	TRBD1	.	15	TRBV6-1	CASSPQGALGETQYF	TGTGCCAGCAGTCCACAGGGGGCATTAGGAGAGACCCAGTACTTC
TRBJ2-7	.	few	15	TRBV20-1	CSARDGNPGNYEQYF	TGCAGTGCTAGAGATGGTAACCCGGGGAACTACGAGCAGTACTTC
TRBJ2-1	.	.	14	TRBV20-1	CSASLGTGSGEQFF	TGCAGTGCTAGTTTGGGGACTGGCAGCGGGGAGCAGTTCTTC
TRBJ2-3	TRBD2	few	15	TRBV18	CASSMTSGAPDTQYF	TGTGCCAGCTCAATGACTAGCGGGGCTCCAGATACGCAGTATTTT